The 20 T cell receptor beta chains in this list originate from one sample, sequenced in a study of control samples from healthy donors and cancer patients. Profiling relied on immunoSEQ multiplex PCR, and the TCRdb table lists in-frame clones only, not all of them. The repertoire consists of over 150,000 clones, with 90% occurring once and the leading ten covering roughly 1.3%. Sequencing used blood. The origin of the receptors is a woman between 50 and 59 years old in good health.

The chain couples TRBV6-5 to TRBJ1-1, with D perhaps matching TRBD1 (6 bases). The V gene lost 5 bases and the J gene lost 1 base, with 14 bases spanning the gap. The CDR3 extends over 15 amino acids. Germline lookup yields CDR1 MNHEY and CDR2 SVGAGI. CDR3 protein: CASSPGDWGNTEAFF. The DNA for the CDR3 is TGTGCCAGCAGTCCAGGGGACTGGGGGAACACTGAAGCTTTCTTT.

V gene TRBV10-3 combines with J gene TRBJ1-1, with a tentative D call TRBD1 (5 bases). V lost 4 bases, J lost 2 bases, and 8 bases lay in between. Looked up from germline, CDR1 is ENHRY and CDR2 is SYGVKD. CDR3 length equals 13 residues. The CDR3 DNA follows: TGTGCCATCAGTGTGGGGACCAACACTGAAGCTTTCTTT. Protein: CAISVGTNTEAFF.

The chain carries TRBV28 and TRBJ2-7; D remains ambiguous. Per the germline V gene, CDR1 is MDHEN and CDR2 is SYDVKM. V was clipped by 3 bases and J by 4 bases, with 7 bases between them. The CDR3 length is 12 residues. CDR3 nucleotides: TGTGCCAGCAGTTTGGGTCTGTACGAGCAGTACTTC. This encodes CASSLGLYEQYF.

The chain uses TRBV7-2 and TRBJ1-5; D is unclear. The CDR3 is 13 residues long. Germline assignment: CDR1 SGHTA and CDR2 FQGNSA. Trimming removed 1 base at V and 7 bases at J, with 8 bases between. The CDR3, as DNA: TGTGCCAGCAGCTTAGATTCGATCCAGCCCCAGCATTTT. It codes for CASSLDSIQPQHF.

The V gene is TRBV5-5, the J gene TRBJ2-2; TRBD2 matches at 11 bases. Trimming cost V 4 bases and J 5 bases; bases outside gene matches: 4. The length of the CDR3 is 15 residues. CDR1 is SGHKS, CDR2 YYEKEE, per germline (reference sequence). The CDR3 region has the DNA TGTGCCAGCAGCGCGGCTAGCGGGAGGACCGGGGAGCTGTTTTTT. This encodes CASSAASGRTGELFF.

This CDR3 is CASSRYRDKYEKLFF. CDR3 nucleotide sequence: TGTGCCAGTAGTAGGTACCGGGACAAGTATGAAAAACTGTTTTTT. The chain is built from TRBV19 and TRBJ1-4; TRBD1 is a possible D gene (6 bases). Trimming left V 4 bases short and J 6 bases short, with 15 bases between. CDR3 length: 15 residues. Germline V gives CDR1 LNHDA, CDR2 SQIVND (reference sequence).

V gene TRBV11-3 combines with J gene TRBJ1-1, with TRBD1 as a possible D gene (5 bases). Germline V gene data show CDR1 as SGHNT and CDR2 as YENEEA. This CDR3 is built from 14 residues. The V end lost 4 bases, the J end lost 1 base, and 10 bases lay between the germline ends. The CDR3 region has the DNA TGTGCCAGCAGCTCTCGCGGACAGAACACTGAAGCTTTCTTT. Encoded protein: CASSSRGQNTEAFF.

The rearrangement joins TRBV13 to TRBJ2-7, with TRBD1 matching over 10 bases. The CDR3 is 15 residues long. The trim removed 5 bases at V and 2 bases at J, leaving 6 bases unmatched. Germline-derived CDR1 and CDR2 are PRHDT and FYEKMQ (reference sequence). The CDR3 DNA follows: TGTGCCAGCAGCCCGGCCGGGACAGGGGCCTACGAGCAGTACTTC. Amino acids: CASSPAGTGAYEQYF.

This clone was observed a single time. The CDR3 spells CATSNGGRGNQETQYF. The CDR3 coding sequence is TGTGCCACCAGCAACGGGGGACGGGGGAACCAAGAGACCCAGTACTTC. The chain has TRBV15 and TRBJ2-5; D possibly corresponds to TRBD2 (6 bases). This CDR3 is built from 16 residues. Germline lookup yields CDR1 LNHNV and CDR2 YYDKDF (reference sequence). The V gene lost 4 bases and the J gene lost 0 bases, with 15 bases spanning the gap.

This clone was recorded once. The chain couples TRBV7-8 to TRBJ2-3; 9 nucleotides match TRBD1. Germline-derived CDR1 and CDR2 are SGHVS and FQNEAQ. The J segment lost 1 base and the V segment lost 2 bases, leaving 1 base of the junction unmatched. CDR3 length: 15 amino acids. The DNA of the CDR3 is TGTGCCAGCAGCTTACGGACAGGGGGCACAGATACGCAGTATTTT. The encoded protein is CASSLRTGGTDTQYF.

The rearrangement links TRBV6-6 to TRBJ1-5, with a tentative D call TRBD1 (5 bases). The length of the CDR3 is 14 residues. CDR1 MNHNY and CDR2 SVGAGI come from the germline V gene (reference sequence). The ends were cut back, 7 bases at V and 3 bases at J, with 13 bases in the middle. The CDR3 protein is CASNGGDPNQPQHF. The CDR3 DNA follows: TGTGCCAGCAATGGGGGGGATCCCAATCAGCCCCAGCATTTT.

V is TRBV5-1 and J is TRBJ1-5; no clear D gene. The CDR3 consists of 14 residues. Germline values: CDR1 SGHRS, CDR2 YFSETQ. Trimming shortened V by 0 bases and J by 0 bases, and 4 bases separated the two germline ends. Here the CDR3 DNA reads TGCGCCAGCAGCTTGGAAAATAGCAATCAGCCCCAGCATTTT. Encoded protein: CASSLENSNQPQHF.

This clone was counted a single time. The rearrangement joins TRBV18 to TRBJ2-3, with D unclear. V lost 3 bases to trimming and J lost 0 bases, with 13 bases between them. This CDR3 is built from 16 residues. Germline CDR1 KGHSH, CDR2 LQKENI. The CDR3 spells CASSPGVISSTDTQYF. CDR3 DNA sequence: TGTGCCAGCTCACCCGGCGTGATTTCTAGCACAGATACGCAGTATTTT.

The V call is TRBV19, the J call TRBJ1-2; 8 positions agree with TRBD1. Germline V gene sequence: CDR1 LNHDA, CDR2 SQIVND (reference sequence). The V and J ends lost 5 bases and 4 bases, in that order; junction bases with no gene match: 6. The CDR3 runs 14 residues. The CDR3 region has the DNA TGTGCCAGTAGTCGGACAGGGATGAGCTATGGCTACACCTTC. Translated, it gives CASSRTGMSYGYTF.

The genes are TRBV28 and TRBJ1-6; D uncertain. Germline V gene data show CDR1 as MDHEN and CDR2 as SYDVKM. The CDR3 has 12 amino acids. Trimming shortened V by 3 bases and J by 9 bases, and 6 bases separated the two germline ends. CDR3: CASSLVISPLHF. CDR3 coding DNA: TGTGCCAGCAGTTTGGTGATTTCACCCCTCCACTTT.

CDR3: CASSLGTSVDTQYF. The CDR3 bases are TGCGCCAGCAGCTTGGGTACTAGCGTAGATACGCAGTATTTT. V is TRBV5-1 and J is TRBJ2-3; 7 bases agree with TRBD2. The CDR3 extends over 14 amino acids. CDR1 is SGHRS and CDR2 is YFSETQ in the germline V gene. V gave up 0 bases and J gave up 5 bases; unmatched junction bases: 3.

About this clone itself: The junction differs from germline at one of its ends, possibly a read error. The chain carries TRBV14 and TRBJ1-2; 7 positions match TRBD1. The CDR3 spans 10 residues. Per the germline V gene, CDR1 is SGHDN and CDR2 is FVKESK. This chain's CDR3 is CASSHPGGIF. The CDR3 region has the DNA TGTGCCAGCAGCCACCCAGGGGGAATCTTC.

The chain links TRBV4-3 to TRBJ1-3, with D unclear. The CDR3 has 15 amino acids. Germline V gene sequence: CDR1 LGHNA, CDR2 YSLEER. Trimming removed 1 base from V and 1 base from J, with 8 bases in between. The CDR3 reads CASSQGTGSGNTIYF. In DNA, the CDR3 is TGCGCCAGCAGCCAAGGAACTGGATCTGGAAACACCATATATTTT.

V usage is TRBV3-1 (or the pseudogene TRBV3-2) and J usage is TRBJ2-5, with 8 bases lining up with TRBD2. The V and J ends lost 4 bases and 4 bases, in that order; junction bases with no gene match: 5. The CDR3 extends over 14 amino acids. Germline V CDR1 and CDR2: LGHDT, YNNKEL (reference sequence). CDR3 in DNA: TGTGCCAGCAGCCTTACGGGGGGGGGAGAGACCCAGTACTTC. Protein: CASSLTGGGETQYF.

The rearrangement uses TRBV15 and TRBJ2-1, with 8 nucleotides matching TRBD2. This CDR3 is built from 14 residues. Trimming at V came to 4 bases and at J to 8 bases, leaving 7 bases not matched to a gene. In germline, CDR1 is LNHNV, CDR2 YYDKDF (reference sequence). CDR3 amino acids: CATSTGLGYHEQFF. CDR3 bases: TGTGCCACCAGCACGGGACTAGGTTACCATGAGCAGTTCTTC.